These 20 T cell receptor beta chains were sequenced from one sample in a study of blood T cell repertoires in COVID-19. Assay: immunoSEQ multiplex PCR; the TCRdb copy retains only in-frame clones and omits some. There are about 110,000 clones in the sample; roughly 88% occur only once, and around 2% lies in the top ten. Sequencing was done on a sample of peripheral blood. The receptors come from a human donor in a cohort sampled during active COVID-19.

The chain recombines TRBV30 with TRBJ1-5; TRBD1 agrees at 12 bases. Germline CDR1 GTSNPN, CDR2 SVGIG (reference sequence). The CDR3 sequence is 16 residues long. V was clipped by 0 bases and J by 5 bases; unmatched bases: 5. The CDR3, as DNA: TGTGCCTGGAGTGTACAGGGACAGGGGGCCGATCAGCCCCAGCATTTT. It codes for CAWSVQGQGADQPQHF.

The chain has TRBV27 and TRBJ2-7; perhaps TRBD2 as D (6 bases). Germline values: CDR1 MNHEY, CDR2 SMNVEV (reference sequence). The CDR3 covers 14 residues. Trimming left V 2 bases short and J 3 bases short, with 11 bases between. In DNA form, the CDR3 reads TGTGCCAGCAGTTTAAGAGGGACTCTCTACGAGCAGTACTTC. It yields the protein CASSLRGTLYEQYF.

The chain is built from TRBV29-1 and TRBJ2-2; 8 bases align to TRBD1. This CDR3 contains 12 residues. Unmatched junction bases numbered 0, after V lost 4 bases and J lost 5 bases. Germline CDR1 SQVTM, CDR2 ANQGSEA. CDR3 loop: CSVGTGTGELFF. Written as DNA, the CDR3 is TGCAGCGTTGGGACAGGGACCGGGGAGCTGTTTTTT.

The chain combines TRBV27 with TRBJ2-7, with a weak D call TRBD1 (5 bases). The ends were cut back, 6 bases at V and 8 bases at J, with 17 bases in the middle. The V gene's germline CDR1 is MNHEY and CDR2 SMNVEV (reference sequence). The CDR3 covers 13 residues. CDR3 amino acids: CASRLPQGSKQYF. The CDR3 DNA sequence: TGTGCCAGCAGACTCCCTCAGGGTTCTAAGCAGTACTTC.

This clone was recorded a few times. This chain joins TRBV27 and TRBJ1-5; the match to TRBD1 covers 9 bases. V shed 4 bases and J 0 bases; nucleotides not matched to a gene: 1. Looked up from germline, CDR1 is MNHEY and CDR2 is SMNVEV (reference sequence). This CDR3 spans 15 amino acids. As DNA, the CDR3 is TGTGCCAGCAGTTCGGACAGGGGTAGCAATCAGCCCCAGCATTTT. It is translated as CASSSDRGSNQPQHF.

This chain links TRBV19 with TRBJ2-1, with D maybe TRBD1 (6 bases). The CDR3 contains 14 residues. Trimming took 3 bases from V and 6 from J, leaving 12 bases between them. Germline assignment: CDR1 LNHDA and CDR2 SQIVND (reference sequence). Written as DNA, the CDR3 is TGTGCCAGTAGTATGGTGGGGACACCCAATGAGCAGTTCTTC. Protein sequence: CASSMVGTPNEQFF.

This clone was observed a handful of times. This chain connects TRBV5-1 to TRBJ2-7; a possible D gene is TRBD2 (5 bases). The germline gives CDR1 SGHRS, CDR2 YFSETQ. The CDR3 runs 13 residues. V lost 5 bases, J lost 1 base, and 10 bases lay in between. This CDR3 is CASRPGSSYEQYF. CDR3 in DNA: TGCGCCAGCAGACCGGGGTCTTCCTACGAGCAGTACTTC. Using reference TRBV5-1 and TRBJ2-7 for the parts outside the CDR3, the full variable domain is KAGVTQTPRYLIKTRGQQVTLSCSPISGHRSVSWYQQTPGQGLQFLFEYFSETQRNKGNFPGRFSGRQFSNSRSEMNVSTLELGDSALYLCASRPGSSYEQYFGPGTRLTVT.

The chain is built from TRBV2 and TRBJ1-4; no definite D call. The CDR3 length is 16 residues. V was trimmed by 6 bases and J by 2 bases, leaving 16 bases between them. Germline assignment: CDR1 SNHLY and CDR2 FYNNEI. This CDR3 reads CASRQQAVRTNEKLFF. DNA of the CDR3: TGTGCCAGCAGACAGCAGGCCGTGCGTACTAATGAAAAACTGTTTTTT. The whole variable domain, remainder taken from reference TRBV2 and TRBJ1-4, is EPEVTQTPSHQVTQMGQEVILRCVPISNHLYFYWYRQILGQKVEFLVSFYNNEISEKSEIFDDQFSVERPDGSNFTLKIRSTKLEDSAMYFCASRQQAVRTNEKLFFGSGTQLSVL.

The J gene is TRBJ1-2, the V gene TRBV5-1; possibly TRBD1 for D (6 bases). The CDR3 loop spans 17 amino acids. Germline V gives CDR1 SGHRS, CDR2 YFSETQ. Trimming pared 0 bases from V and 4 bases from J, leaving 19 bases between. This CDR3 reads CASSLDAGGGVTYGYTF. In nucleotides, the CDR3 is TGCGCCAGCAGCTTGGATGCCGGGGGGGGCGTAACCTATGGCTACACCTTC.

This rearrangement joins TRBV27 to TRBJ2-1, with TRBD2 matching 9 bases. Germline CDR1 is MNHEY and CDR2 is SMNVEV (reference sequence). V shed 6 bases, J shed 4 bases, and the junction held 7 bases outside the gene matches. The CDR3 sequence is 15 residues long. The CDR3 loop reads CASREGLALYNEQFF. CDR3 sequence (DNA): TGTGCCAGCAGGGAAGGACTAGCGCTTTACAATGAGCAGTTCTTC.

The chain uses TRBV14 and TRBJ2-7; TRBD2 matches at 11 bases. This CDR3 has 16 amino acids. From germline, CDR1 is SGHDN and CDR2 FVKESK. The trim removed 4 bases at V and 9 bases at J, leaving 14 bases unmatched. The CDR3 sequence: CASSPLGLAGGFVQYF. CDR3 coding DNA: TGTGCCAGCAGCCCCCTGGGTCTAGCGGGAGGTTTTGTGCAGTACTTC.

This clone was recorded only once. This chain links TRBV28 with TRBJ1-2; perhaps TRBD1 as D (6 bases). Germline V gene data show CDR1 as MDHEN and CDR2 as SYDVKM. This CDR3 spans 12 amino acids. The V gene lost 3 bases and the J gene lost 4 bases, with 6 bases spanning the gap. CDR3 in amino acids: CASSFRGYGYTF. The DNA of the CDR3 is TGTGCCAGCAGTTTCAGGGGCTATGGCTACACCTTC.

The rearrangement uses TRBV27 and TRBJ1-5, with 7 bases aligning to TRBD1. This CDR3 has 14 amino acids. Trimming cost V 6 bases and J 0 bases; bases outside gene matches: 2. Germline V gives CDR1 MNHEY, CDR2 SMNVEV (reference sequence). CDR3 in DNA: TGTGCCAGCAGGGGACAGCCTAGCAATCAGCCCCAGCATTTT. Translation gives CASRGQPSNQPQHF.

This CDR3 reads CASSIRTGSNEKLFF. Written as DNA, the CDR3 is TGTGCCAGCAGTATCCGGACAGGCTCAAATGAAAAACTGTTTTTT. This chain uses TRBV28 with TRBJ1-4, with 7 bases fitting TRBD1. This CDR3 is 15 amino acids long. The trim removed 5 bases at V and 5 bases at J, leaving 8 bases unmatched. CDR1 and CDR2 from the germline V gene are MDHEN and SYDVKM.

The DNA for the CDR3 is TGTGCCAGCAGGAGGGGGCAGGGGCCTATCTCTGGAAACACCATATATTTT. It translates to CASRRGQGPISGNTIYF. The chain combines TRBV2 with TRBJ1-3; 7 bases line up with TRBD1. The CDR3 length is 17 residues. Germline V lookup: CDR1 SNHLY, CDR2 FYNNEI. The V and J ends lost 6 bases and 0 bases, in that order; junction bases with no gene match: 11.

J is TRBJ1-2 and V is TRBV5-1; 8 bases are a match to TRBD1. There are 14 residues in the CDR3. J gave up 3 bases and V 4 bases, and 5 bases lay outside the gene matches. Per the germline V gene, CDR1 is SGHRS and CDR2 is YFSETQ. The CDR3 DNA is TGCGCCAGCAGCCAACAGACAGGGGACTATGGCTACACCTTC. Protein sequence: CASSQQTGDYGYTF.

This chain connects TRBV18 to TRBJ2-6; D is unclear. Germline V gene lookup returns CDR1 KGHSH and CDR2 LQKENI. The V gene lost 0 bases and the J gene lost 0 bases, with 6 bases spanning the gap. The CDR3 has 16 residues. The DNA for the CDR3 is TGTGCCAGCTCACCACCAGCCTACTCTGGGGCCAACGTCCTGACTTTC. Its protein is CASSPPAYSGANVLTF.

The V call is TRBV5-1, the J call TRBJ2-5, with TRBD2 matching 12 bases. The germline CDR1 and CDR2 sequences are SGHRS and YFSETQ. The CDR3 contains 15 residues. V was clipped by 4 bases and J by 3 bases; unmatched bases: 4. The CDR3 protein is CASSRLAGEEETQYF. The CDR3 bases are TGCGCCAGCAGCAGACTAGCGGGGGAGGAAGAGACCCAGTACTTC.

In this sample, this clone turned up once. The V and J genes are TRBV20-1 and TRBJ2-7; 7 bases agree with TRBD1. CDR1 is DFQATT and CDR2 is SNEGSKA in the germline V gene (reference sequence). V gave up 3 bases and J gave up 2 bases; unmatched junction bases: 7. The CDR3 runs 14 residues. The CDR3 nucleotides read TGCAGTGCTAGTAGTGACAGGGACCCCTACGAGCAGTACTTC. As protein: CSASSDRDPYEQYF.

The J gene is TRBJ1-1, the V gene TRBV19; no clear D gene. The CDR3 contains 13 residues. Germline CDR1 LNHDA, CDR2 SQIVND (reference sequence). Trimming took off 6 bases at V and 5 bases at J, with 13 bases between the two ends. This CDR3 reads CASRNEGVTEAFF. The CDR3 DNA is TGTGCCAGTAGAAACGAGGGAGTAACTGAAGCTTTCTTT. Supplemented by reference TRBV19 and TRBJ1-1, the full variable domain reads DGGITQSPKYLFRKEGQNVTLSCEQNLNHDAMYWYRQDPGQGLRLIYYSQIVNDFQKGDIAEGYSVSREKKESFPLTVTSAQKNPTAFYLCASRNEGVTEAFFGQGTRLTVV.